This TCR beta chain was documented in a study of CD8+ T cells in alopecia areata. Study in general: Scalp area affected, as a percentage, set the severity score of treated patients.

Study-wide points: With just one nonresponder, it is still uncertain whether baseline CD8+ expansion relates to response. Besides other cells, scalp samples also yield sequences of resident alphabeta T cells from normal skin.

The V and J ends lost 1 base and 2 bases, in that order; junction bases with no gene match: 4. Germline V gene lookup returns CDR1 SQVTM and CDR2 ANQGSEA. CDR3 length: 16 amino acids. Indicated treatment: oral pan-JAK inhibitor, 5-10 mg twice daily. Reverse transcription of extracted RNA yielded cDNA, which provided the sequencing template. Generated by immunoSEQ multiplex PCR, the TCRdb table keeps only in-frame clones and is missing some. Of more than 200,000 clones listed, approximately 40% are singletons. This clone was found a few times. Its antigen is still unknown. The sequence was collected from a human donor with alopecia areata. V and J are TRBV29-1 and TRBJ2-5; 13 bases align to TRBD2. The sequenced sample was CD4+ T cells sorted from blood, obtained around week 37, from a patient treated with tofacitinib. The CDR3 bases are TGCAGCGTTGAAGGTCTGGGACTAGCGGGGCAAGAGACCCAGTACTTC. It translates to CSVEGLGLAGQETQYF.